This T cell receptor beta chain was identified in a study of blood T cell repertoires in COVID-19. Study at large: Spain, Italy and the United States supplied samples that represented acute and convalescent COVID-19. In each case, the material was cDNA or gDNA derived from T cells, B-cell-depleted T cells, or PBMCs.

Methods used by the authors: Nucleated cell counts were estimated from reference gene primer amplification. Sequencing used immunoSEQ multiplex PCR; TCRdb keeps in-frame clones, though not all of them. That table gives V, J and clone size, and the DNA gave D and trimming. The sample consists of about 190,000 clones, roughly 80% of them appearing once. Concerning this clone itself: Other DNA sequences within the sample encode an identical CDR3.

The CDR3 loop spans 14 amino acids. Trimming cost V 2 bases and J 2 bases, with 7 bases left between them. CDR1 is MNHEY, CDR2 SMNVEV, per germline (reference sequence). The receptor was isolated from a middle-aged man who had recovered from COVID-19. Sequencing used peripheral blood. V gene TRBV27 combines with J gene TRBJ2-1; tentatively, D is TRBD2 (5 bases). DNA for the CDR3: TGTGCCAGCAGTTTAGCTAGCACCTACAATGAGCAGTTCTTC. The encoded protein is CASSLASTYNEQFF.